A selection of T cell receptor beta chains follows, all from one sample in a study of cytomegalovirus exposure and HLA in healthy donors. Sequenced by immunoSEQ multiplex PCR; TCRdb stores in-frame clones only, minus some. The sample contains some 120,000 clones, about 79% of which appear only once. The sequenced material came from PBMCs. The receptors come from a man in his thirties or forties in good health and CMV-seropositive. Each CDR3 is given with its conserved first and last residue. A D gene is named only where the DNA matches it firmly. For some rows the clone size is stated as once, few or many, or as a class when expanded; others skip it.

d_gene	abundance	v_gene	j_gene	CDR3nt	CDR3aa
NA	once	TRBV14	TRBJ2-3	TGTGCCAGCAGCCAAGACTTGGGCCTGCCAGATACGCAGTATTTT	CASSQDLGLPDTQYF
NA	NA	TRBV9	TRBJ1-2	TGTGCCAGCAGCGTAGAGCCAGGCACTAACTATGGCTACACCTTC	CASSVEPGTNYGYTF
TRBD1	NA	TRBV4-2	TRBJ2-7	TGTGCCAGCAGCCAAGTGGCAGGGGGCGGCTACGAGCAGTACTTC	CASSQVAGGGYEQYF
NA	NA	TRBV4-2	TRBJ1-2	TGTGCCAGCAGCCAAGCGGCAGGTAATCCCTATGGCTACACCTTC	CASSQAAGNPYGYTF
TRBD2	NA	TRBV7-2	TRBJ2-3	TGTGCCAGCAGCCCGGGACTAGCGGGGGGGCCTGGAGATACGCAGTATTTT	CASSPGLAGGPGDTQYF
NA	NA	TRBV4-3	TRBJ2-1	TGCGCCAGCAGCCAAGATATATACCCCAGGAATGAGCAGTTCTTC	CASSQDIYPRNEQFF
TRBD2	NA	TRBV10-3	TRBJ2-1	TGTGCCATCAGTGAGACTATTCTAGCGGGGGGGCCTCGATCCTACAATGAGCAGTTCTTC	CAISETILAGGPRSYNEQFF
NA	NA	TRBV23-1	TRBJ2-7	TGCGCCAGCAGTCAATGTCGAGAAGGGGACTTCTGCGAGCAGTACTTC	CASSQCREGDFCEQYF
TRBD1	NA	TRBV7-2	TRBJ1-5	TGTGCCAGCAGCTTATTTACAGGGGATCAGCCCCAGCATTTT	CASSLFTGDQPQHF
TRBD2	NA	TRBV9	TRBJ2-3	TGTGCCAGCAGCGTAGGATCAGCGGGGGGCGCAGATACGCAGTATTTT	CASSVGSAGGADTQYF
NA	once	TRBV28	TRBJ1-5	TGTGCCAGCAGTCGGGGTGTCGGCAATCAGCCCCAGCATTTT	CASSRGVGNQPQHF
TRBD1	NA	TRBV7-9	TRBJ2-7	TGTGCCAGCAGCTTAGAAGGGGGCGCCGAGCAGTACTTC	CASSLEGGAEQYF
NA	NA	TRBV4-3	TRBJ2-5	TGCGCCAGCAGCCAAGATCGACAAGGCCCCTCTTCGTACTTC	CASSQDRQGPSSYF
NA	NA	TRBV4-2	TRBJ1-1	TGTGCCAGCACCCACGCCCAGCTAGGGGCTGGGAACACTGAAGCTTTCTTT	CASTHAQLGAGNTEAFF
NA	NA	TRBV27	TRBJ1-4	TGTGCCAGCAGTTCCTGGACAGCGGGGAATGAAAAACTGTTTTTT	CASSSWTAGNEKLFF
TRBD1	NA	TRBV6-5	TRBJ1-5	TGTGCCAGCAGTTCGGGACAGGGGGCGAATCAGCCCCAGCATTTT	CASSSGQGANQPQHF
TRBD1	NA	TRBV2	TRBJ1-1	TGTGCCAGCAGTGAAAACCGGGACAGGGTCCAGAACACTGAAGCTTTCTTT	CASSENRDRVQNTEAFF
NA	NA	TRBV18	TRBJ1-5	TGTGCCAGCTCACCGGTACGGGGAAATCAGCCCCAGCATTTT	CASSPVRGNQPQHF
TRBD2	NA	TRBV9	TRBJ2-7	TGTGCCAGCAGCGTAGGTAGCGGGGGGGTGTACGAGCAGTACTTC	CASSVGSGGVYEQYF
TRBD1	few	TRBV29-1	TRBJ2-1	TGCAGCGCCCGGGGGCGGGACAGGGCTTACAATGAGCAGTTCTTC	CSARGRDRAYNEQFF
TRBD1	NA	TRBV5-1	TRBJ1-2	TGCGCCAGCAGCTTGGCCAGGACAGGCGTTTCGAACTATGGCTACACCTTC	CASSLARTGVSNYGYTF
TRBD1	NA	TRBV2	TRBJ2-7	TGTGCCAGCAAGAGGGACAGGGTCTACGAGCAGTACTTC	CASKRDRVYEQYF
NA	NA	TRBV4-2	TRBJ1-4	TGTGCCAGCAGCCAAGTCCCTCTTAATGAAAAACTGTTTTTT	CASSQVPLNEKLFF
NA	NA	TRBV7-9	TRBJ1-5	TGTGCCAGCAGCTCGACAGTGTATAGCAATCAGCCCCAGCATTTT	CASSSTVYSNQPQHF
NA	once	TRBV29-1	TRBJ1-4	TGCAGCGTCGCAGGGAGGGGAAAACTGTTTTTT	CSVAGRGKLFF
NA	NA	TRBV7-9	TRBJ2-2	TGTGCCAGCAGCTCAACAGGGTTCGGGGAGCTGTTTTTT	CASSSTGFGELFF
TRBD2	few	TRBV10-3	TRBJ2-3	TGTGCCATCAGTGGCGGGGGGGCCACCCCAGATACGCAGTATTTT	CAISGGGATPDTQYF
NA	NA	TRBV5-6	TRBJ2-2	TGTGCCAGCAGCTATGGACAGTTGAACACCGGGGAGCTGTTTTTT	CASSYGQLNTGELFF
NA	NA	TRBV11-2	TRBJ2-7	TGTGCCAGCAGCATTGACTATTTACCCTACGAGCAGTACTTC	CASSIDYLPYEQYF
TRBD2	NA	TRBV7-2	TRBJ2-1	TGTGCCAGCAGCTTAGCGGGGGGAGGGTTTGGTTACAATGAGCAGTTCTTC	CASSLAGGGFGYNEQFF
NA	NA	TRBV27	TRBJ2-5	TGTGCCAGCAGTTACGTGGACACGTACCAAGAGACCCAGTACTTC	CASSYVDTYQETQYF
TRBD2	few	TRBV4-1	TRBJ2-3	TGCGCCAGCAGCCGGGAGGGCGGGAGAGCGACAGATACGCAGTATTTT	CASSREGGRATDTQYF
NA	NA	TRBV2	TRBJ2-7	TGTGCCAGCAGGCTTAAGGGGACATCTCAATTC	CASRLKGTSQF
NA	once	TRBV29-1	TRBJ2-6	TGCAGCTTCCTTGAGGGTGGTGGGGCCAACGTCCTGACTTTC	CSFLEGGGANVLTF
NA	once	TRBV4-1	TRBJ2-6	TGCGCCAGCAGCCCGCGGCAGGGTGCTGGGGCCAACGGCCTGACTTTC	CASSPRQGAGANGLTF
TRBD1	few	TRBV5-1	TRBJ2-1	TGCGCCAGCAGCCGGGGGACAGGGGGCTCCTACAATGAGCAGTTCTTC	CASSRGTGGSYNEQFF
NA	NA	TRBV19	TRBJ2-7	TGTGCCAGTAGTAGCGCCTTCTCCACCTACGAGCAGTACTTC	CASSSAFSTYEQYF
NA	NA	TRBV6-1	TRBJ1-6	TGTGCCAGCAGGCTCGGGGTCCTAAATTCGCCCCTCCACTTT	CASRLGVLNSPLHF
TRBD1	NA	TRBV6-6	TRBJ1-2	TGTGCCAGCAGTGACAGGGGGGGTAATTCTTATGGCTACACCTTC	CASSDRGGNSYGYTF
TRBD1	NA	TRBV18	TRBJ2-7	TGTGCCAGCTCACCCGGGACAGGGGGCGACGAGCAGTACTTC	CASSPGTGGDEQYF
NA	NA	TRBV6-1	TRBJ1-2	TGTGCCAGCAGGGACAGTAGTAACTATGGCTACACCTTC	CASRDSSNYGYTF
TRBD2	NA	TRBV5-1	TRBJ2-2	TGCGCCAGCAGACTAGCGGTGAACACCGGGGAGCTGTTTTTT	CASRLAVNTGELFF
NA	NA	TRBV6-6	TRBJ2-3	TGTGCCAGCACGGCAGGCCCCACAGATACGCAGTATTTT	CASTAGPTDTQYF
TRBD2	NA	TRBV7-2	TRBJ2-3	TGTGCCAGCAGCTTAACTAGCGTCACAGATACGCAGTATTTT	CASSLTSVTDTQYF
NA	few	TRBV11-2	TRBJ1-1	TGTGCCAGCAGCTTAGGTCCAGGAAGGAACACTGAAGCTTTCTTT	CASSLGPGRNTEAFF
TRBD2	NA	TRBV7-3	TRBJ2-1	TGTGCCAGCAGCTTAAATGGTGGGACTAGCGGCCCTCCCAATGAGCAGTTCTTC	CASSLNGGTSGPPNEQFF
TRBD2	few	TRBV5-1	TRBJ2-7	TGCGCCAGCAGCTTGAATCTAGCGGGGGACTCCTACGAGCAGTACTTC	CASSLNLAGDSYEQYF
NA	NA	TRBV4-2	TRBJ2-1	TGTGCCAGCAGCCAACCGGCCGGAGAAGAGCAGTTCTTC	CASSQPAGEEQFF
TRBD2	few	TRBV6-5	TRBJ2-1	TGTGCCAGCAGACCCCTAGCGGGGGGGAGAAATGAGCAGTTCTTC	CASRPLAGGRNEQFF
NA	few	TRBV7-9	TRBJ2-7	TGTTCCAGCAGCCGCCGGGACAAGCCCTACGAGCAGTACTTC	CSSSRRDKPYEQYF
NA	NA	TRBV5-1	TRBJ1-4	TGCGCCAGCAGCTTGCTCGGGCAGGGTTCTAATGAAAAACTGTTTTTT	CASSLLGQGSNEKLFF
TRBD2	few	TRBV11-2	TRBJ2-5	TGTGCCAGCAGCTTAGTGCCCCTAGCGGGGAGTCTTTTAGAGACCCAGTACTTC	CASSLVPLAGSLLETQYF